This is a list of T cell receptor beta chains from one sample in a study of blood T cell repertoires in COVID-19. Sequencing was performed with immunoSEQ multiplex PCR; in TCRdb, only in-frame clones are kept and a portion is missing. The table shows under 250,000 clones, with around 80% occurring only once. Material: peripheral blood. The receptor source for this set is a man aged 40-55 years with acute or convalescent COVID-19. CDR3s include the opening cysteine and the closing phenylalanine or tryptophan. D genes are given only for firm matches. Expanded clones get a size class; other rows say once, few or many, or leave the size out.

D gene,clone size,J gene,V gene,CDR3 protein,CDR3 DNA
NA,NA,TRBJ2-2,TRBV9,CASSATSSNTGELFF,TGTGCCAGCAGCGCTACTAGTTCGAACACCGGGGAGCTGTTTTTT
TRBD1,NA,TRBJ1-2,TRBV7-2,CASRLRQGSNYGYTF,TGTGCCAGCAGATTACGACAGGGATCTAACTATGGCTACACCTTC
TRBD2,NA,TRBJ2-3,TRBV29-1,CSVVGLAGTRTDTQYF,TGCAGCGTTGTTGGACTAGCGGGCACACGCACAGATACGCAGTATTTT
TRBD2,NA,TRBJ2-7,TRBV3-1/TRBV3-2,CASSQGLADSYEQYF,TGTGCCAGCAGCCAGGGACTAGCGGACTCCTACGAGCAGTACTTC
NA,NA,TRBJ2-7,TRBV11-2,CASSLARASYEQYF,TGTGCCAGCAGCTTAGCCAGGGCCTCCTACGAGCAGTACTTC
TRBD1,NA,TRBJ2-1,TRBV4-1,CASSQRTGGSLNEQFF,TGCGCCAGCAGCCAAAGGACAGGGGGGTCCCTCAATGAGCAGTTCTTC
NA,few,TRBJ1-1,TRBV7-9,CASSLVNTEAFF,TGTGCCAGCAGCCTTGTGAACACTGAAGCTTTCTTT
NA,NA,TRBJ1-2,TRBV6-1,CASSESGSYGYTF,TGTGCCAGCAGTGAAAGCGGCTCCTATGGCTACACCTTC
TRBD2,many,TRBJ2-4,TRBV3-1/TRBV3-2,CASSTPGLAANEAKNIQYF,TGTGCCAGCAGCACACCGGGACTAGCGGCCAACGAGGCCAAAAACATTCAGTACTTC
TRBD1,NA,TRBJ1-2,TRBV7-2,CASSPFAGGAVGYTF,TGTGCCAGCAGCCCGTTTGCAGGGGGCGCGGTTGGCTACACCTTC
TRBD1,NA,TRBJ1-1,TRBV5-1,CASGWTGAVTEAFF,TGCGCCAGCGGATGGACAGGGGCTGTCACTGAAGCTTTCTTT
NA,once,TRBJ1-1,TRBV19,CATQTRRPEAFF,TGTGCCACTCAAACACGGAGACCTGAAGCTTTCTTT
TRBD1,NA,TRBJ1-5,TRBV6-5,CASIQDRSSQPQHF,TGTGCCAGCATACAGGACAGGTCCAGTCAGCCCCAGCATTTT
NA,NA,TRBJ1-2,TRBV7-8,CASSLGGGPPYGYTF,TGTGCCAGCAGCTTAGGGGGGGGTCCGCCCTATGGCTACACCTTC
NA,NA,TRBJ1-1,TRBV7-2,CASSQFGSDTEAFF,TGTGCCAGCAGCCAATTTGGTTCAGACACTGAAGCTTTCTTT
TRBD1,NA,TRBJ2-6,TRBV29-1,CSVMRQGARANVLTF,TGCAGCGTAATGAGACAGGGGGCTCGGGCCAACGTCCTGACTTTC
TRBD1,NA,TRBJ2-1,TRBV13,CASSLDRGNNEQFF,TGTGCCAGCAGCCTGGACAGGGGCAACAATGAGCAGTTCTTC
TRBD2,NA,TRBJ2-7,TRBV19,CASSSRSGTSGRSYEQYF,TGTGCCAGTAGTTCTCGATCCGGGACTAGCGGTCGATCCTACGAGCAGTACTTC
TRBD2,NA,TRBJ2-7,TRBV4-1,CASSHGEAGGPPYF,TGCGCCAGCAGCCATGGGGAAGCGGGAGGGCCTCCGTACTTC
NA,NA,TRBJ1-5,TRBV19,CASSWAPDSNQPQHF,TGTGCCAGTAGTTGGGCCCCGGATAGCAATCAGCCCCAGCATTTT
NA,NA,TRBJ2-7,TRBV29-1,CSVEDPDRWEQYF,TGCAGCGTTGAAGATCCGGACAGATGGGAGCAGTACTTC
TRBD2,NA,TRBJ2-4,TRBV24-1,CATSFSGSGRATTKNIQYF,TGTGCCACCAGTTTCTCGGGTAGCGGGAGGGCTACAACCAAAAACATTCAGTACTTC
NA,NA,TRBJ2-1,TRBV19,CASSADRLNNEQFF,TGTGCCAGTAGTGCGGATCGGTTAAACAATGAGCAGTTCTTC
NA,NA,TRBJ2-3,TRBV15,CATSTIRRGGTQYF,TGTGCCACCAGCACCATAAGGAGGGGGGGGACGCAGTATTTT
NA,NA,TRBJ1-6,TRBV5-5,CASSLAGENSPLHF,TGTGCCAGCAGCTTGGCAGGGGAAAATTCACCCCTCCACTTT
TRBD2,NA,TRBJ2-3,TRBV7-2,CASSLLAGGTDTQYF,TGTGCCAGCAGCTTACTAGCGGGAGGTACAGATACGCAGTATTTT
NA,NA,TRBJ1-6,TRBV27,CASRPPYRTRNSPLHF,TGTGCCAGCAGACCTCCTTACAGGACACGCAATTCACCCCTCCACTTT
TRBD1,many,TRBJ1-6,TRBV10-1,CASSPAGQGNSPLHF,TGCGCCAGCAGTCCCGCGGGACAGGGGAATTCACCCCTCCACTTT
TRBD2,NA,TRBJ2-2,TRBV7-2,CASSPRGGGTGELFF,TGTGCCAGCAGCCCTCGGGGGGGCGGGACCGGGGAGCTGTTTTTT
TRBD1,NA,TRBJ1-2,TRBV30,CAWSADRVYTF,TGTGCCTGGAGTGCTGACAGGGTCTACACCTTC
TRBD1,NA,TRBJ1-2,TRBV7-3,CASSLSAGGGGGYTF,TGTGCCAGCAGCCTCTCGGCAGGGGGCGGCGGCGGCTACACCTTC
TRBD2,once,TRBJ2-2,TRBV27,CASSSRPVAGGGTGELFF,TGTGCCAGCAGTTCCCGCCCTGTCGCGGGGGGGGGCACCGGGGAGCTGTTTTTT
NA,NA,TRBJ1-1,TRBV19,CASSIDTGMNTEAFF,TGTGCCAGTAGTATAGATACAGGGATGAACACTGAAGCTTTCTTT
NA,NA,TRBJ1-1,TRBV7-6,CASFTGQSNTEAFF,TGTGCCAGCTTTACAGGTCAGTCGAACACTGAAGCTTTCTTT